Detailed here is one T cell receptor (beta chain). Its antigen is still unknown. Sequenced by immunoSEQ multiplex PCR; TCRdb stores in-frame clones only, minus some. This sample has roughly 84,000 clones, with 80% to 90% found just once. These data come from a study of T cell responses to AZD1222 COVID-19 vaccine. Notes on the study in general: Seropositivity was recorded at baseline in only 5 or 6 AZD1222 recipients. Vaccine-associated CD4 TCRs spanned spike, dominant at 160-218 and 743-854.

This CDR3 spans 11 amino acids. Trimming left V 4 bases short and J 2 bases short, with 5 bases between. CDR1 and CDR2 from the germline V gene are SQVTM and ANQGSEA. This receptor was obtained from an adult who received the AZD1222 COVID-19 vaccine. This material consisted of peripheral blood, taken 28 days after the second AZD1222 dose. The genes are TRBV29-1 and TRBJ2-5; D is unclear. In DNA form, the CDR3 reads TGCAGCGTTGTGAGGCAAGAGACCCAGTACTTC. As protein: CSVVRQETQYF.